The entry that follows covers one TCR beta chain sequence. This entry is derived from a study of blood T cell repertoires in COVID-19. Study-level information: From the United States, Italy and Spain came samples of acute and convalescent COVID-19. The analysed material was cDNA or gDNA that came from T cells, B-cell-depleted T cells, or PBMCs.

Authors' methods: Amplifying reference gene primers gave estimates of nucleated cell counts. Assay used: immunoSEQ multiplex PCR; TCRdb lists only in-frame clones, some missing. V and J calls plus clone size are reproduced from that table; the DNA served to infer D and trimming. The sample consists of 55,000 to 80,000 clones, roughly 80% of them appearing once. V gave up 1 base and J gave up 6 bases, with 10 bases separating them. The CDR3 is 15 amino acids. Germline lookup yields CDR1 SEHNR and CDR2 FQNEAQ (reference sequence). This rearrangement joins TRBV7-9 to TRBJ1-6; D gene uncertain. This clonotype was obtained from a woman aged 70-85 years with acute or convalescent COVID-19. The specimen sequenced was peripheral blood. This CDR3 reads CASSLDSTFNSPLHF. The DNA of the CDR3 is TGTGCCAGCAGCTTAGACTCTACGTTTAATTCACCCCTCCACTTT.